The subject of this entry is one T cell receptor (beta chain). An end of the junction differs from the germline gene, which may be a read error. The data were obtained in a study of metastatic and nonmetastatic thyroid tumors. Study context: Patients with malignant and benign thyroid disease provided blood and tumor or nodule tissue, whose repertoires were compared.

No treatment had been given to any patient before thyroid surgery. From the PCR reads, TCRdb re-called clones with MiXCR. The sample consists of tens of thousands of clones, about 16% of them appearing once. The CDR3 totals 17 residues. Sequencing was carried out using blood. This clonotype was obtained from a male donor with papillary thyroid cancer or a benign thyroid nodule (not recorded which). Some clones in this sample may be carry-over from other donors' samples. This rearrangement joins TRBV12-3 or TRBV12-4 to TRBJ2-6, with D tentatively TRBD1 (5 bases). CDR3 sequence: CASSAWGRNSGSNVLTF. The CDR3 coding sequence is TGTGCCAGCAGTGCATGGGGCCGAAACTCTGGGTCCAACGTCCTGACTTTC.